This TCR beta chain was sequenced during a study of CD8 T cells in Susac syndrome. A quantity of about 0.45 to 1 ug RNA underwent reverse transcription using random hexamers. TCR beta CDR3 was amplified by immunoSEQ multiplex PCR. This amplification extended across 54 Vbeta and 13 Jbeta segments. Each CDR3 protein is one row after TCRdb ran MiXCR on the immunoSEQ multiplex PCR reads. This table has about 47,000 distinct CDR3 sequences, about 92% appearing once. This clonotype was picked up a small number of times. The V end lost 0 bases, the J end lost 2 bases, and 11 bases lay between the germline ends. The CDR3 has 15 residues. Germline loops: CDR1 MGHRA, CDR2 YSYEKL.

This chain uses TRBV4-1 with TRBJ2-7, with D perhaps matching TRBD2 (6 bases). The clonotype originates from a human donor in good health. The sample comprised CD8+ T cells from PBMCs. Here the CDR3 DNA reads TGCGCCAGCAGCCAAGACAAGCGGGCTACCTACGAGCAGTACTTC. Its translation is CASSQDKRATYEQYF.